The 3 T cell receptor beta chains listed next were all sequenced from one sample in a study of OX40 agonist ivuxolimab in advanced cancers. Libraries were prepared through the immunoSEQ multiplex PCR assay. The table was pulled from immuneACCESS by TCRdb, which kept in-frame rearrangements only. Such tables lose some clones; where checked, under half of the loss comes from unresolved V genes, and the rest has no known cause. The sample table contains some 96,000 clones; only one count was recorded for roughly 90% of them. Approximately 0.16% of the sample rests with the top ten. The sample was CD4+ or CD8+ T cells sorted from blood, taken in a trial of the OX40 agonist ivuxolimab. Receptors originate from an adult with an advanced solid tumor such as melanoma, head and neck, liver or kidney cancer.

The chain employs TRBV6-1 and TRBJ2-2, with TRBD1 identical over 7 bases. CDR1 and CDR2 from the germline V gene are MNHNS and SASEGT. The ends lost 5 bases at V and 1 base at J; junction bases unmatched: 4. The CDR3 loop spans 15 amino acids. CDR3 nucleotide sequence: TGTGCCAGCAGTTTGACAGGGAAGAACACCGGGGAGCTGTTTTTT. This sequence encodes CASSLTGKNTGELFF.

V gene TRBV21-1 combines with J gene TRBJ1-1; the table's TRBD1 call for D was not verified on the DNA. TRBV21-1 is a documented pseudogene. The CDR3 contains 16 residues. CDR3 in DNA: TGTGCCAGCAGCAAGGAAGAGAAGGGACAGGGATTTAAAGCTTTCTTT. It specifies CASSKEEKGQGFKAFF.

V is TRBV5-1 and J is TRBJ1-2; maybe TRBD1 (6 bases). Germline V lookup: CDR1 SGHRS, CDR2 YFSETQ. Trimming removed 1 base at V and 6 bases at J, with 16 bases between. CDR3 length: 15 residues. CDR3 nucleotides: TGCGCCAGCAGCTTGTCCTGGACAGCCCAAAATGGCTACACCTTC. Protein product: CASSLSWTAQNGYTF.